This TCR beta chain came from a study of blood T cell repertoires in COVID-19. The assay was immunoSEQ multiplex PCR, and TCRdb's table has in-frame clones only and misses some. The sample lists over 150,000 clones, over 60% occurring once. The sequenced sample was peripheral blood. The source of this sequence is a woman in her 70s with acute or convalescent COVID-19.

The CDR3 reads CASSLVGGSTAGELFF. The CDR3 DNA sequence: TGCGCCAGCAGCTTGGTGGGCGGGAGTACCGCCGGGGAGCTGTTTTTT. The rearrangement joins TRBV5-1 to TRBJ2-2, with TRBD2 matching 7 bases. CDR1 and CDR2 from the germline V gene are SGHRS and YFSETQ. This CDR3 has 16 residues. With 0 bases clipped from V and 6 bases from J, the junction kept 8 bases outside the gene matches.